This T cell receptor (beta chain) derives from a study of blood T cell repertoires in COVID-19. The wider study: Samples taken during acute and convalescent COVID-19 were collected in the United States, Italy and Spain. The analysed material was cDNA or gDNA that came from T cells, B-cell-depleted T cells, or PBMCs.

Clones were sequenced by immunoSEQ multiplex PCR, and TCRdb holds only the in-frame ones, with some missing. The table has about 170,000 clones, roughly 90% seen once; the top ten hold roughly 5%. The Seattle site enrolled patients during active infection and followed them longitudinally. From germline, CDR1 is SGHRS and CDR2 YFSETQ. The CDR3 length is 16 residues. The ends were cut back, 0 bases at V and 4 bases at J, with 14 bases in the middle. This TCR was recovered from a man aged 18 to 29 with COVID-19, enrolled during active disease. Sequencing used peripheral blood. V is TRBV5-1 and J is TRBJ2-1; D remains unclear. DNA of the CDR3: TGCGCCAGCAGCTTGGCCGAGAGAGGCGAGTACAATGAGCAGTTCTTC. It specifies CASSLAERGEYNEQFF.